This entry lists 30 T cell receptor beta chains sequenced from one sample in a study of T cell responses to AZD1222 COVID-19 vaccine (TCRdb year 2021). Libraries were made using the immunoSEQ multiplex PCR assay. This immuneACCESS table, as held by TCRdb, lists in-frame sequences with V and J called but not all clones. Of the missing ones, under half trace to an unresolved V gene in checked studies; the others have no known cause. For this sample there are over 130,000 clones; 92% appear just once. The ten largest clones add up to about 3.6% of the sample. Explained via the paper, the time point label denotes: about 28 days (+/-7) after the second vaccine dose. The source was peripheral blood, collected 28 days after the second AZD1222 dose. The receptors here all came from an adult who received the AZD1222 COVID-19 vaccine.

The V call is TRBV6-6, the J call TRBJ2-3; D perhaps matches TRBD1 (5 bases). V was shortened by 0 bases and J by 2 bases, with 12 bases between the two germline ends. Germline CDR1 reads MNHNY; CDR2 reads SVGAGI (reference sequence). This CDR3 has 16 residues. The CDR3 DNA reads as TGTGCCAGCAGTTACTCGCAGGGCCCCTTCACAGATACGCAGTATTTT. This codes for CASSYSQGPFTDTQYF.

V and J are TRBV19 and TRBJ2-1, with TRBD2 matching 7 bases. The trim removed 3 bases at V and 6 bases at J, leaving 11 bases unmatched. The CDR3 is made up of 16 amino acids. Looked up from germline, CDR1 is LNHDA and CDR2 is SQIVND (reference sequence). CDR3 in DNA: TGTGCCAGTAGTATCCGGGCTCGGGAGGAAGTCAATGAGCAGTTCTTC. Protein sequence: CASSIRAREEVNEQFF.

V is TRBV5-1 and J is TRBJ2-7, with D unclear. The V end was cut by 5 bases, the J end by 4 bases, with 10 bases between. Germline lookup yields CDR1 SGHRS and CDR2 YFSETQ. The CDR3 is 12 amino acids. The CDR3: CASRLTVYEQYF. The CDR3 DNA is TGCGCCAGCAGGCTGACGGTTTACGAGCAGTACTTC. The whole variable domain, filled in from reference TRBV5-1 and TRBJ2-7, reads KAGVTQTPRYLIKTRGQQVTLSCSPISGHRSVSWYQQTPGQGLQFLFEYFSETQRNKGNFPGRFSGRQFSNSRSEMNVSTLELGDSALYLCASRLTVYEQYFGPGTRLTVT.

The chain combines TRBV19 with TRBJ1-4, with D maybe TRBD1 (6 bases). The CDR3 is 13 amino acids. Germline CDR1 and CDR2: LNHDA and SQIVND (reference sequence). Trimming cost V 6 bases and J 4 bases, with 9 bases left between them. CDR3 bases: TGTGCCAGTAGCCGGACAGTTAATGAAAAACTGTTTTTT. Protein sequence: CASSRTVNEKLFF.

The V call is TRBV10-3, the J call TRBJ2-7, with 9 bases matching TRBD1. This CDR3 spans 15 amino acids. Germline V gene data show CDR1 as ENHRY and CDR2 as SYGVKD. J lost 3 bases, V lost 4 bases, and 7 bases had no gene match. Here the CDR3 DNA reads TGTGCCATCAGTGTAAGCAGGGACAGGGTCTACGAGCAGTACTTC. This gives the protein CAISVSRDRVYEQYF.

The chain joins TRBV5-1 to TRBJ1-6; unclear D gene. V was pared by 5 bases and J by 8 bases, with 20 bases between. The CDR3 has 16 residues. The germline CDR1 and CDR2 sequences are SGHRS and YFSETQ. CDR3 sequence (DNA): TGCGCCAGCAGTCATTTTTCCGACACTTCATATTCACCCCTCCACTTT. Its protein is CASSHFSDTSYSPLHF.

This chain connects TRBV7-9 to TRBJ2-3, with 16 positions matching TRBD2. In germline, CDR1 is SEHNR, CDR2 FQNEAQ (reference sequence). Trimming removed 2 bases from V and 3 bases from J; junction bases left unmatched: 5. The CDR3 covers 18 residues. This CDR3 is CASSLPLGLAGGTDTQYF. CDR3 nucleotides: TGTGCCAGCAGCTTACCGCTGGGACTAGCGGGAGGGACAGATACGCAGTATTTT.

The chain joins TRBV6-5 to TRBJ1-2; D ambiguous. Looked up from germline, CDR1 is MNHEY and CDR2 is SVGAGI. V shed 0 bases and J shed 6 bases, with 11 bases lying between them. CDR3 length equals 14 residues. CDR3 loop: CASSYSGRTDGYTF. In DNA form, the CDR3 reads TGTGCCAGCAGTTACTCGGGCAGAACGGATGGCTACACCTTC.

The chain's CDR3 is CASSLRGPSGYTF. CDR3 coding DNA: TGTGCCAGCAGCTTACGGGGACCCAGCGGCTACACCTTC. The V call is TRBV7-9, the J call TRBJ1-2, with D tentatively TRBD1 (5 bases). Trimming took off 2 bases at V and 8 bases at J, with 12 bases between the two ends. This CDR3 has 13 amino acids. The germline V gene encodes CDR1 SEHNR and CDR2 FQNEAQ (reference sequence).

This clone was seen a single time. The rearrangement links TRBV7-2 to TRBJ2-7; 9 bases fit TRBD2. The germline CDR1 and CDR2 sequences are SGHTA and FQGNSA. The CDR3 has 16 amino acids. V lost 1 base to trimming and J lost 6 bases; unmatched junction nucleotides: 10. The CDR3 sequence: CASSLGFGGRVGEQYF. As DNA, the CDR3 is TGTGCCAGCAGCTTAGGATTTGGCGGGAGGGTCGGCGAGCAGTACTTC.

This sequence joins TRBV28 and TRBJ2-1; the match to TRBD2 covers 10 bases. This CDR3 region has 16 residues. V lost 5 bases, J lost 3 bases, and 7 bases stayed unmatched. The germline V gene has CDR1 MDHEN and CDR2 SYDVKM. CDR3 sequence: CASSPIAGGFYNEQFF. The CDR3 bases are TGTGCCAGCAGTCCTATAGCGGGAGGCTTCTACAATGAGCAGTTCTTC.

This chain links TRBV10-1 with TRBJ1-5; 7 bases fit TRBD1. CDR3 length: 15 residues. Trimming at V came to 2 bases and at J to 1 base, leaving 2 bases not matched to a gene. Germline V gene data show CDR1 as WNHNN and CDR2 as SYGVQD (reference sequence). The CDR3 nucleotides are TGCGCCAGCAGTGAGGCCAGGGGGAGCAATCAGCCCCAGCATTTT. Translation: CASSEARGSNQPQHF.

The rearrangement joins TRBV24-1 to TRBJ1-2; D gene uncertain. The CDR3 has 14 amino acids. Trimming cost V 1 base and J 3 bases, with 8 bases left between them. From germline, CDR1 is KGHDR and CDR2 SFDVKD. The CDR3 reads CATSDLGVDYGYTF. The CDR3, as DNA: TGTGCCACCAGTGATTTAGGAGTGGACTATGGCTACACCTTC.

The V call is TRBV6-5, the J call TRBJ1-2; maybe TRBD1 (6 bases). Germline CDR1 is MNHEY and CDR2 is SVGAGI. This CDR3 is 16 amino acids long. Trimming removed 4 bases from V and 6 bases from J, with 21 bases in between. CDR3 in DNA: TGTGCCAGCAGTTCCTACCCCAGGGGCGCAAAGCATGGCTACACCTTC. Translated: CASSSYPRGAKHGYTF.

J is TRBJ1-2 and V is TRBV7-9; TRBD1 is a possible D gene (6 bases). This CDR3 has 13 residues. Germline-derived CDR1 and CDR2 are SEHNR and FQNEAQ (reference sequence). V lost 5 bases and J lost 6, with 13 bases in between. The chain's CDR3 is CASSRRGNDGYTF. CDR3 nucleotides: TGTGCCAGCAGCCGAAGGGGGAACGATGGCTACACCTTC. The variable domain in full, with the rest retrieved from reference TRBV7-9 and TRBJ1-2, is DTGVSQNPRHKITKRGQNVTFRCDPISEHNRLYWYRQTLGQGPEFLTYFQNEAQLEKSRLLSDRFSAERPKGSFSTLEIQRTEQGDSAMYLCASSRRGNDGYTFGSGTRLTVV.

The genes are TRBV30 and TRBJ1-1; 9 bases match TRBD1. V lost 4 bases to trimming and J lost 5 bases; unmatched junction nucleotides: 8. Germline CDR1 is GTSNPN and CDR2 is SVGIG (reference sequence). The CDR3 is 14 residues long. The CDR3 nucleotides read TGTGCCTGGAACTCCGGGACAGGGAAAACTGAAGCTTTCTTT. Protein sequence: CAWNSGTGKTEAFF.

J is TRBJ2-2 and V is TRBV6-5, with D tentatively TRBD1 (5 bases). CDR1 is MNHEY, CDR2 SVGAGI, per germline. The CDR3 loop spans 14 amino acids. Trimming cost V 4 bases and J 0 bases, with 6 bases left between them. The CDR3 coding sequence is TGTGCCAGCAGTTCAGGGTCGAACACCGGGGAGCTGTTTTTT. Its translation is CASSSGSNTGELFF.

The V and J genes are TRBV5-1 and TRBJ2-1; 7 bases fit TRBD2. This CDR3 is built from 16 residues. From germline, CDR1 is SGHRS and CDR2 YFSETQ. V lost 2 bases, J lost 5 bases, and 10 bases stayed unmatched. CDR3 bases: TGCGCCAGCAGCTTTAGCGGGTCGTTCCGAAACAATGAGCAGTTCTTC. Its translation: CASSFSGSFRNNEQFF. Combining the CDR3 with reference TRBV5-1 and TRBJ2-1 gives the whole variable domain KAGVTQTPRYLIKTRGQQVTLSCSPISGHRSVSWYQQTPGQGLQFLFEYFSETQRNKGNFPGRFSGRQFSNSRSEMNVSTLELGDSALYLCASSFSGSFRNNEQFFGPGTRLTVL.

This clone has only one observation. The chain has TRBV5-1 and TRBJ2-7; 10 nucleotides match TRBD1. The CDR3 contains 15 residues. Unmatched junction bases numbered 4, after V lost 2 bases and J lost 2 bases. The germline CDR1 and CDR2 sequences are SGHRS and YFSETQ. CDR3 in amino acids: CASSFRQGATYEQYF. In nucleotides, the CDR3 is TGCGCCAGCAGCTTTAGACAGGGGGCAACCTACGAGCAGTACTTC.

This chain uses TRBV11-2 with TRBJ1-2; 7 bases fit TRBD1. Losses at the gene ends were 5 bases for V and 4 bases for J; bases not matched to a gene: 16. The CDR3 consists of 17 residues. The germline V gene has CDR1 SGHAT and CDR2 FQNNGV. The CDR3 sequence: CASSTQTGTTVSYGYTF. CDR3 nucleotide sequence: TGTGCCAGCAGCACACAGACAGGGACCACTGTTAGCTATGGCTACACCTTC.

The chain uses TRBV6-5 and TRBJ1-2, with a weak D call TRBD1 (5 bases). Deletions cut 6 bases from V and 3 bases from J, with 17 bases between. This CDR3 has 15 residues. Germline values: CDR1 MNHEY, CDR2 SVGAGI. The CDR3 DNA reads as TGTGCCAGCAGCCCCGTGGGACTGTCGTACTATGGCTACACCTTC. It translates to CASSPVGLSYYGYTF.

The CDR3: CASGLTFHRGWTEAFF. The CDR3 DNA reads TGTGCTAGTGGCCTCACGTTTCACAGGGGTTGGACTGAAGCTTTCTTT. This chain uses TRBV12-5 with TRBJ1-1, with TRBD1 matching 7 bases. J was trimmed by 5 bases and V by 6 bases; bases with no gene match: 15. From germline, CDR1 is LGHNT and CDR2 FRNRAP. This CDR3 is 16 amino acids long.

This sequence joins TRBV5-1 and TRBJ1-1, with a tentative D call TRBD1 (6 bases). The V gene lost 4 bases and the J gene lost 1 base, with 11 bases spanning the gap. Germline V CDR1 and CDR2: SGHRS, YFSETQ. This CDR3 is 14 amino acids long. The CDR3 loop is CASSPGTPNTEAFF. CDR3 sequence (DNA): TGCGCCAGCAGCCCCGGGACACCGAACACTGAAGCTTTCTTT.

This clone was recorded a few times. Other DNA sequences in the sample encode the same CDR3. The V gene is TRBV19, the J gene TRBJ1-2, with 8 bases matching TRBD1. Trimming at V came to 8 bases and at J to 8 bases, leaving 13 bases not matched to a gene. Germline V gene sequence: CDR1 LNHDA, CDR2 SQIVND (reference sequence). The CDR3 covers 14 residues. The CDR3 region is CASATSTGVGGYTF. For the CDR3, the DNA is TGTGCCAGTGCCACTTCGACAGGGGTGGGCGGCTACACCTTC.

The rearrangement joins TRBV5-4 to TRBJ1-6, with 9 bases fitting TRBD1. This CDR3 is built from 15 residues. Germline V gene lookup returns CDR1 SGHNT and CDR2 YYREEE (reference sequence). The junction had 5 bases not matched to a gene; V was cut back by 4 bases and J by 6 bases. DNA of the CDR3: TGTGCCAGCAGCAATGCGGGACAGGGTAATTCACCCCTCCACTTT. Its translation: CASSNAGQGNSPLHF.

In DNA form, the CDR3 reads TGCGCCAGCAGCCAAGAAGGCAGGGGGCTCACTGAAGCTTTCTTT. It encodes CASSQEGRGLTEAFF. The V gene is TRBV4-1, the J gene TRBJ1-1; 8 bases fit TRBD1. The germline V gene encodes CDR1 MGHRA and CDR2 YSYEKL. The CDR3 length is 15 residues. Unmatched junction bases numbered 4, after V lost 0 bases and J lost 4 bases.

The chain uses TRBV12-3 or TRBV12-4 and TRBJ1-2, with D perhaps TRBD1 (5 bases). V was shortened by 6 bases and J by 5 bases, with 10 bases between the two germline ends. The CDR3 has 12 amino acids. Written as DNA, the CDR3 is TGTGCCAGCAGCCGGGACCTTTATGGCTACACCTTC. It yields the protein CASSRDLYGYTF.

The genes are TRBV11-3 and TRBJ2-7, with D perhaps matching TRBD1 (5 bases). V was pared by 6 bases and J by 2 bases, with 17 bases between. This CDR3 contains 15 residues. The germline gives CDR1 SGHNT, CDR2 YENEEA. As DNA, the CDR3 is TGTGCCAGCAGTCGGTCGGCCAGGGCAACCTACGAGCAGTACTTC. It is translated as CASSRSARATYEQYF.

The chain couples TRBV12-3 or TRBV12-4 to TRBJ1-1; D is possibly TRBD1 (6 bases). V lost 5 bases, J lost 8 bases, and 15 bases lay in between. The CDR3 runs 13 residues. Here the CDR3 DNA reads TGTGCCAGCAGTCCCCGGACAGACTCAGAAGCTTTCTTT. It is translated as CASSPRTDSEAFF.

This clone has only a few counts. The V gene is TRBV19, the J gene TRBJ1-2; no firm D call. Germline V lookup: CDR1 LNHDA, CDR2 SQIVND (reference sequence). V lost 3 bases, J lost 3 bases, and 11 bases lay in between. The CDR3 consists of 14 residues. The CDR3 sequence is CASSIRTNYYGYTF. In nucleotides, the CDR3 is TGTGCCAGTAGTATCCGGACCAACTACTATGGCTACACCTTC.